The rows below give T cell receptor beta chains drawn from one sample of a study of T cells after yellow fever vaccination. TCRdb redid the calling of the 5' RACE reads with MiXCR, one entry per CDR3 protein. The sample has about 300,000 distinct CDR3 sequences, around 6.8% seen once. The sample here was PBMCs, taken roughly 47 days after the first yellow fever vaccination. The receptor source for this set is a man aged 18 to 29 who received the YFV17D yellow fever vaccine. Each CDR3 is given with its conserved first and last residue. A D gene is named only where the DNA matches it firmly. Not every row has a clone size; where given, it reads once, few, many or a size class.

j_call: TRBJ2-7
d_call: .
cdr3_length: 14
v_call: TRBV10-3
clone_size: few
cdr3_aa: CASSRQESSYEQYF
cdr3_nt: TGTGCAAGCAGCAGACAGGAAAGCTCCTACGAGCAGTACTTC

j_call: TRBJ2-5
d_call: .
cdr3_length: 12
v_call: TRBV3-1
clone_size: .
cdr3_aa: CASSQTQETQYF
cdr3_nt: TGTGCCAGCAGCCAGACCCAAGAGACCCAGTACTTC

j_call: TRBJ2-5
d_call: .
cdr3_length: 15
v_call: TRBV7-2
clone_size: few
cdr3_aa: CASSLQGGPQETQYF
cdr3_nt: TGTGCCAGCAGCCTGCAAGGGGGGCCCCAAGAGACCCAGTACTTC

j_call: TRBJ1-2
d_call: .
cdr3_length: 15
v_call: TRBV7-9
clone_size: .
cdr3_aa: CASSGGEQTYYGYTF
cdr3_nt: TGTGCCAGCAGCGGCGGGGAACAGACCTACTATGGCTACACCTTC

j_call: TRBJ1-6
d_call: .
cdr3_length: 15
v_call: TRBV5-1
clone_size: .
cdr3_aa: CASSLGGVGRSPLHF
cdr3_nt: TGCGCCAGCAGCTTGGGGGGCGTGGGTAGGTCACCCCTCCACTTT

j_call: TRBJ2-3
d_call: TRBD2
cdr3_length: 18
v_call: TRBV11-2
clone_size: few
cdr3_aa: CASSTEGTSGASTDTQYF
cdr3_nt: TGTGCCAGCAGCACAGAGGGGACTAGCGGGGCTAGCACAGATACGCAGTATTTT

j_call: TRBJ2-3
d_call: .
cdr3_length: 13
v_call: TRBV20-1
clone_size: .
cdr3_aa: CSALPGVTDTQYF
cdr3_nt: TGCAGTGCATTGCCAGGGGTCACAGATACGCAGTATTTT

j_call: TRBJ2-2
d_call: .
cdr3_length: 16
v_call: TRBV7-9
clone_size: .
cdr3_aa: CASSLAPGAVDGELFF
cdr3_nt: TGTGCCAGCAGCTTAGCGCCGGGGGCGGTGGACGGGGAGCTGTTTTTT

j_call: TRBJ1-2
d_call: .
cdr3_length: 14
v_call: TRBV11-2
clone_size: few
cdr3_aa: CASSSLDLSRGYTF
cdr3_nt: TGTGCCAGCAGCTCCTTGGATCTGTCACGGGGCTACACCTTC

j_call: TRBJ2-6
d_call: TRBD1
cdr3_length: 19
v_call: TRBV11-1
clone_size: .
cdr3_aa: CASSLGRDRAVSGANVLTF
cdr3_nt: TGTGCCAGCAGCTTGGGTAGGGACAGGGCCGTCTCTGGGGCCAACGTCCTGACTTTC

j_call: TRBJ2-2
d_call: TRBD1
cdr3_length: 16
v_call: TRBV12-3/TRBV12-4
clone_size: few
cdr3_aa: CASSPGTGLNTGELFF
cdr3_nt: TGTGCCAGCAGTCCCGGGACAGGACTAAACACCGGGGAGCTGTTTTTT

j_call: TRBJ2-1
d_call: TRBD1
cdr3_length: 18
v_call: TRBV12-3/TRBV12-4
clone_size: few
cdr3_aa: CASSSDRGRFYSYNEQFF
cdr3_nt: TGTGCCAGCAGCTCCGACAGGGGGCGATTTTATTCCTACAATGAGCAGTTCTTC

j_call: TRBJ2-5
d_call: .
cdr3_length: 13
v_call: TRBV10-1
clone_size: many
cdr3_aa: CASSRTDQETQYF
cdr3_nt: TGCGCCAGCAGTCGGACGGATCAAGAGACCCAGTACTTC

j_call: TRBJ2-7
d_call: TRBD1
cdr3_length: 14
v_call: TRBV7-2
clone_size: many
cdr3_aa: CASSGDRGNYEQYF
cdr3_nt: TGTGCCAGCAGCGGGGACAGGGGGAACTACGAGCAGTACTTC